A selection of T cell receptor beta chains follows, all from one sample in a study of Tregs in tolerant kidney transplant recipients. Assay used: immunoSEQ multiplex PCR; TCRdb lists only in-frame clones, some missing. The sample lists roughly 250,000 clones, roughly four fifths occurring once. The sequencing sample was made of CD4+ T cells from blood. All receptors come from a human donor in good health. Both conserved end residues are part of each CDR3. D genes are given only for firm matches. Size is stated for part of the rows, as once, few or many counts, or as a class when the clone is expanded.

cdr3_nt: TGTGCCAGCAGCGTCGGGGGGGGTTCCGAGCAGTACTTC
cdr3_aa: CASSVGGGSEQYF
d_call: TRBD2
j_call: TRBJ2-7
cdr3_length: 13
v_call: TRBV11-2
clone_size: .

cdr3_nt: TGTGCCAGCAGTGAAGCCGGGACCCCGAGCTCCTACGAGCAGTACTTC
cdr3_aa: CASSEAGTPSSYEQYF
d_call: .
j_call: TRBJ2-7
cdr3_length: 16
v_call: TRBV6-1
clone_size: few

cdr3_nt: TGTGCCAGCAGCTCCTTGAGTGGCACTGAAGCTTTCTTT
cdr3_aa: CASSSLSGTEAFF
d_call: .
j_call: TRBJ1-1
cdr3_length: 13
v_call: TRBV5-4
clone_size: .

cdr3_nt: TGTGCCAGCAGCTTAGCGGGATACGGGCAGTTCTTC
cdr3_aa: CASSLAGYGQFF
d_call: .
j_call: TRBJ2-1
cdr3_length: 12
v_call: TRBV11-2
clone_size: once

cdr3_nt: TGCGCCAGCAGCTTGGACGGGAGGCCCGGCGAGCAGTACTTC
cdr3_aa: CASSLDGRPGEQYF
d_call: TRBD2
j_call: TRBJ2-7
cdr3_length: 14
v_call: TRBV5-1
clone_size: .

cdr3_nt: TGCGCCAGCAGCTTGGCCACGGGACGGGACTCCTACAATGAGCAGTTCTTC
cdr3_aa: CASSLATGRDSYNEQFF
d_call: .
j_call: TRBJ2-1
cdr3_length: 17
v_call: TRBV5-1
clone_size: .

cdr3_nt: TGTGCAAGTCGCTTAGCCGGCTTC
cdr3_aa: CASRLAGF
d_call: .
j_call: TRBJ2-7
cdr3_length: 8
v_call: TRBV12-2
clone_size: .

cdr3_nt: TGTGCCAGCAGCCCGAAAAAAAGCGGGACGGATAAAGCTTTCTTT
cdr3_aa: CASSPKKSGTDKAFF
d_call: .
j_call: TRBJ1-1
cdr3_length: 15
v_call: TRBV7-9
clone_size: .

cdr3_nt: TGTGCCAGCACCACCCTACTATCCTCTGGAAACACCATATATTTT
cdr3_aa: CASTTLLSSGNTIYF
d_call: .
j_call: TRBJ1-3
cdr3_length: 15
v_call: TRBV6-1
clone_size: .

cdr3_nt: TGTGCCAGCAGCCTAGGGGGAACTAACTATGGCTACACCTTC
cdr3_aa: CASSLGGTNYGYTF
d_call: .
j_call: TRBJ1-2
cdr3_length: 14
v_call: TRBV4-2
clone_size: .

cdr3_nt: TGTGCCAGCAGCTTAGTGTACCGATCCGTCGCCGGGGAGCTGTTTTTT
cdr3_aa: CASSLVYRSVAGELFF
d_call: .
j_call: TRBJ2-2
cdr3_length: 16
v_call: TRBV11-2
clone_size: .

cdr3_nt: TGCGCCAGCAGCCGGGGACAGGGGGCCGGAGAGACCCAGTACTTC
cdr3_aa: CASSRGQGAGETQYF
d_call: TRBD1
j_call: TRBJ2-5
cdr3_length: 15
v_call: TRBV5-1
clone_size: .

cdr3_nt: TGTGCCTGGAGTGTACAACTTGCGGATGGCTACACCTTC
cdr3_aa: CAWSVQLADGYTF
d_call: .
j_call: TRBJ1-2
cdr3_length: 13
v_call: TRBV30
clone_size: .

cdr3_nt: TGTGCCAGCAGCCGGGGACAGGGGCGCGAGCAGTACTTC
cdr3_aa: CASSRGQGREQYF
d_call: TRBD1
j_call: TRBJ2-7
cdr3_length: 13
v_call: TRBV4-2
clone_size: few

cdr3_nt: TGTGCCACCAGTCGGAGGGAGACAGGGGCTTCTGAAGCTTTCTTT
cdr3_aa: CATSRRETGASEAFF
d_call: TRBD1
j_call: TRBJ1-1
cdr3_length: 15
v_call: TRBV6-5
clone_size: .

cdr3_nt: TGTGCCAGTAGTATAGGCGGAATGCGAGGAGATACGCAGTATTTT
cdr3_aa: CASSIGGMRGDTQYF
d_call: .
j_call: TRBJ2-3
cdr3_length: 15
v_call: TRBV19
clone_size: once

cdr3_nt: TGTGCCAGCTCTGAAACTACAGGGGCTGGAAACACCATATATTTT
cdr3_aa: CASSETTGAGNTIYF
d_call: TRBD1
j_call: TRBJ1-3
cdr3_length: 15
v_call: TRBV18
clone_size: .

cdr3_nt: TGCGCCAGCAGCCAACTCCCTAGCCCCTACAATGAGCAGTTCTTC
cdr3_aa: CASSQLPSPYNEQFF
d_call: .
j_call: TRBJ2-1
cdr3_length: 15
v_call: TRBV4-1
clone_size: .

cdr3_nt: TGTGCCAGCAGGGCCCGGGACAATTCCTACGAGCAGTACTTC
cdr3_aa: CASRARDNSYEQYF
d_call: .
j_call: TRBJ2-7
cdr3_length: 14
v_call: TRBV7-2
clone_size: few

cdr3_nt: TGTGCCAGCTCACCAGTCGCCGGGGGGGAGACCCAGTACTTC
cdr3_aa: CASSPVAGGETQYF
d_call: TRBD2
j_call: TRBJ2-5
cdr3_length: 14
v_call: TRBV18
clone_size: .

cdr3_nt: TGTGCCAGCAGCGGCGGGGACAGGGCTTACGAGCAGTACTTC
cdr3_aa: CASSGGDRAYEQYF
d_call: TRBD1
j_call: TRBJ2-7
cdr3_length: 14
v_call: TRBV5-4
clone_size: .

cdr3_nt: TGTGCCAGCAGTTATATCGGGAACACTGAAGCTTTCTTT
cdr3_aa: CASSYIGNTEAFF
d_call: .
j_call: TRBJ1-1
cdr3_length: 13
v_call: TRBV10-3
clone_size: .

cdr3_nt: TGTGCCAGCAGGGGGATAGAGACCCAGTACTTC
cdr3_aa: CASRGIETQYF
d_call: .
j_call: TRBJ2-5
cdr3_length: 11
v_call: TRBV25-1
clone_size: .

cdr3_nt: TGTGCCAGCAGTGAATGGAGACAGCAATACACAGATACGCAGTATTTT
cdr3_aa: CASSEWRQQYTDTQYF
d_call: .
j_call: TRBJ2-3
cdr3_length: 16
v_call: TRBV6-1
clone_size: few

cdr3_nt: TGTGCCAGCAGCTTAAGAGCGGGAGGATTCCGGGAGACCCAGTACTTC
cdr3_aa: CASSLRAGGFRETQYF
d_call: TRBD2
j_call: TRBJ2-5
cdr3_length: 16
v_call: TRBV7-9
clone_size: .

cdr3_nt: TGTGCCAGCAGCCCGGCAGGCGGACAGTTGAACTATGGCTACACCTTC
cdr3_aa: CASSPAGGQLNYGYTF
d_call: .
j_call: TRBJ1-2
cdr3_length: 16
v_call: TRBV7-3
clone_size: .

cdr3_nt: TGTGCCAGCTCACAGGGAGTACAGGGGGCACAAAAGTATTTT
cdr3_aa: CASSQGVQGAQKYF
d_call: TRBD1
j_call: TRBJ2-3
cdr3_length: 14
v_call: TRBV18
clone_size: .

cdr3_nt: TGTGCCAGCAGTTACCAAGGGGGCAATCAGCCCCAGCATTTT
cdr3_aa: CASSYQGGNQPQHF
d_call: .
j_call: TRBJ1-5
cdr3_length: 14
v_call: TRBV6-5
clone_size: once

cdr3_nt: TGTGCCAGCAGATCACTAGCGGGGGGGTCCTACGAGCAGTACTTC
cdr3_aa: CASRSLAGGSYEQYF
d_call: TRBD2
j_call: TRBJ2-7
cdr3_length: 15
v_call: TRBV27
clone_size: .

cdr3_nt: TGTGCCAGTAGTATCATAGCCGGGACAAAGGCTAATGAGCAGTTCTTC
cdr3_aa: CASSIIAGTKANEQFF
d_call: .
j_call: TRBJ2-1
cdr3_length: 16
v_call: TRBV19
clone_size: once

cdr3_nt: TGCAGCGTTTCTAGCGGGAGCGTTTCCTACAATGAGCAGTTCTTC
cdr3_aa: CSVSSGSVSYNEQFF
d_call: TRBD2
j_call: TRBJ2-1
cdr3_length: 15
v_call: TRBV29-1
clone_size: .

cdr3_nt: TGTCTCGAAGGGCGGTATAGCACAGATACGCAGTATTTT
cdr3_aa: CLEGRYSTDTQYF
d_call: .
j_call: TRBJ2-3
cdr3_length: 13
v_call: TRBV2
clone_size: .

cdr3_nt: TGTGCCGGCCGCAATGGCCTTAACTATGGCTACACCTTC
cdr3_aa: CAGRNGLNYGYTF
d_call: .
j_call: TRBJ1-2
cdr3_length: 13
v_call: TRBV6-1
clone_size: .

cdr3_nt: TGTGCCAGCAGCTTATACAGGTTCAATGGGGAGCTGTTTTTT
cdr3_aa: CASSLYRFNGELFF
d_call: .
j_call: TRBJ2-2
cdr3_length: 14
v_call: TRBV7-2
clone_size: .

cdr3_nt: TGTGCCAGCAGTGAAGTTAGCGGGAGGTTGGAGCAGTACTTC
cdr3_aa: CASSEVSGRLEQYF
d_call: TRBD2
j_call: TRBJ2-7
cdr3_length: 14
v_call: TRBV2
clone_size: .

cdr3_nt: TGTGCCAGCAGCTTGCTCGTACTAGCGGGAGAGGGCTACGAGCAGTACTTC
cdr3_aa: CASSLLVLAGEGYEQYF
d_call: TRBD2
j_call: TRBJ2-7
cdr3_length: 17
v_call: TRBV5-4
clone_size: .

cdr3_nt: TGTGCCACCGGGGGGGAATTGTACTTC
cdr3_aa: CATGGELYF
d_call: TRBD2
j_call: TRBJ2-7
cdr3_length: 9
v_call: TRBV6-1
clone_size: few

cdr3_nt: TGTGCCAGCAGCTTAGCCCCCCGGACTAGCGACCGAGGGACCCAGTACTTC
cdr3_aa: CASSLAPRTSDRGTQYF
d_call: TRBD2
j_call: TRBJ2-5
cdr3_length: 17
v_call: TRBV11-2
clone_size: once

cdr3_nt: TGTGCCAGCTCAACCCAGCGAGAGACCCAGTACTTC
cdr3_aa: CASSTQRETQYF
d_call: .
j_call: TRBJ2-5
cdr3_length: 12
v_call: TRBV18
clone_size: .

cdr3_nt: TGTGCCAGCAGTGTGACGATTCCGAACACCGGGGAGCTGTTTTTT
cdr3_aa: CASSVTIPNTGELFF
d_call: .
j_call: TRBJ2-2
cdr3_length: 15
v_call: TRBV6-1
clone_size: .

cdr3_nt: TGTGCCAGCAACGAAGCGGGGGGACCATCCTACGAGCAGTACTTC
cdr3_aa: CASNEAGGPSYEQYF
d_call: TRBD2
j_call: TRBJ2-7
cdr3_length: 15
v_call: TRBV7-9
clone_size: few

cdr3_nt: TGTGCCAGCAGTGAAGCGTCTAGCGGGGGGGCAGGGGAGCAGTTCTTC
cdr3_aa: CASSEASSGGAGEQFF
d_call: TRBD2
j_call: TRBJ2-1
cdr3_length: 16
v_call: TRBV6-1
clone_size: few

cdr3_nt: TGTGCCAGCAGCTTAGTGGGGGGAACTTATGGCTACACCTTC
cdr3_aa: CASSLVGGTYGYTF
d_call: .
j_call: TRBJ1-2
cdr3_length: 14
v_call: TRBV7-9
clone_size: once

cdr3_nt: TGTGCCAGCAGTTCCGGGGGGCATGGAGGCAATCAGCCCCAGCATTTT
cdr3_aa: CASSSGGHGGNQPQHF
d_call: .
j_call: TRBJ1-5
cdr3_length: 16
v_call: TRBV5-4
clone_size: once

cdr3_nt: TGTGCCTGGAGTCCAAGACAGAACACTGAAGCTTTCTTT
cdr3_aa: CAWSPRQNTEAFF
d_call: .
j_call: TRBJ1-1
cdr3_length: 13
v_call: TRBV30
clone_size: .

cdr3_nt: TGTGCCAGCAGTTATGACAACTACGAGCAGTACTTC
cdr3_aa: CASSYDNYEQYF
d_call: .
j_call: TRBJ2-7
cdr3_length: 12
v_call: TRBV2
clone_size: .

cdr3_nt: TGTGCCAGCAGCGTAGACCCGGGACAGGGCTCTGGAAACACCATATATTTT
cdr3_aa: CASSVDPGQGSGNTIYF
d_call: TRBD1
j_call: TRBJ1-3
cdr3_length: 17
v_call: TRBV9
clone_size: .

cdr3_nt: TGTGCCAGCAGTGAAAGGGGGACAGAACAGGAAGGAAATGGCTACACCTTC
cdr3_aa: CASSERGTEQEGNGYTF
d_call: TRBD1
j_call: TRBJ1-2
cdr3_length: 17
v_call: TRBV2
clone_size: once

cdr3_nt: TGTGCCAGCAGGCGGAACTTGGGTGAGCAGTTCTTC
cdr3_aa: CASRRNLGEQFF
d_call: .
j_call: TRBJ2-1
cdr3_length: 12
v_call: TRBV6-5
clone_size: .